This T cell receptor (beta chain) was identified in a study of regulatory T cells in long-lasting Graves disease. Study observations and caveats: Only a small sample size was used, which may have cut accuracy. Persistent patients shared more public clonotypes (about 2,600) than new patients (nearly 1,000).

The CDR3 runs to 14 residues. The germline CDR1 and CDR2 sequences are SGHTA and FQGNSA. Trimming removed 6 bases from V and 0 bases from J; junction bases left unmatched: 2. Building of the TCR beta libraries involved iRepertoire HTBI primers and Arm-PCR of CDR3 regions. MiXCR, run by TCRdb on the multiplex PCR reads, gives a single entry per CDR3 protein. Counted here are more than 300,000 distinct CDR3 sequences, 15% to 17% occurring once; the ten biggest clones make up about a fifth. Time point here: newly diagnosed GD, antithyroid drugs for less than 3 months. Researchers made the TCR library from RNA that was extracted from PBMCs. A nine-milliliter sample of peripheral blood was drawn into EDTA tubes. This clonotype was seen many times. Its specificity is unknown.

The source is a female donor with Graves disease. The chain joins TRBV7-2 to TRBJ2-7, with 10 bases matching TRBD2. Sequencing was performed on peripheral blood mononuclear cells (PBMCs), taken at new diagnosis, from a patient treated with antithyroid drugs. This CDR3 reads CASRPSGSSYEQYF. The DNA for the CDR3 is TGTGCCAGCAGGCCTAGCGGGAGCTCCTACGAGCAGTACTTC.